Sequencing of this TCR beta chain was carried out in a study of blood T cell repertoires in COVID-19. Overall study context: T cells, B-cell-depleted T cells, or PBMCs supplied cDNA or gDNA.

Profiling relied on immunoSEQ multiplex PCR, and the TCRdb table lists in-frame clones only, not all of them. This sample has about 360,000 clones, with over 70% found just once. This clone was recorded once. The sequence was obtained from a man aged 25 to 40 with active or convalescent COVID-19. Sequencing was performed on peripheral blood.

CDR3: CASSARDTGGGDTQYF. CDR3 nucleotide sequence: TGTGCCAGCAGCGCCAGGGACACCGGGGGGGGAGATACGCAGTATTTT. This chain connects TRBV9 to TRBJ2-3; 8 bases fit TRBD2. Germline CDR1 and CDR2: SGDLS and YYNGEE. This CDR3 is 16 amino acids long. J was trimmed by 5 bases and V by 3 bases; bases with no gene match: 11.